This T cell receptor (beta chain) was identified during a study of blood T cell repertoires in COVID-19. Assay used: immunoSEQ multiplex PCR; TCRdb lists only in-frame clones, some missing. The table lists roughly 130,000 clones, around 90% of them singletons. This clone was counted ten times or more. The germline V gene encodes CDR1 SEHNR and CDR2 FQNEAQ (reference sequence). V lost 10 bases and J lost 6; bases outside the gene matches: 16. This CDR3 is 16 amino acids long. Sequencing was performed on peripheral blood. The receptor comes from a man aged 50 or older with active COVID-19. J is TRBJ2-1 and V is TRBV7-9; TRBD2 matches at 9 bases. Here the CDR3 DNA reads TGTGCCACCTACCGTAGGGGGGCGGGAGGGCCCAATGAGCAGTTCTTC. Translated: CATYRRGAGGPNEQFF.